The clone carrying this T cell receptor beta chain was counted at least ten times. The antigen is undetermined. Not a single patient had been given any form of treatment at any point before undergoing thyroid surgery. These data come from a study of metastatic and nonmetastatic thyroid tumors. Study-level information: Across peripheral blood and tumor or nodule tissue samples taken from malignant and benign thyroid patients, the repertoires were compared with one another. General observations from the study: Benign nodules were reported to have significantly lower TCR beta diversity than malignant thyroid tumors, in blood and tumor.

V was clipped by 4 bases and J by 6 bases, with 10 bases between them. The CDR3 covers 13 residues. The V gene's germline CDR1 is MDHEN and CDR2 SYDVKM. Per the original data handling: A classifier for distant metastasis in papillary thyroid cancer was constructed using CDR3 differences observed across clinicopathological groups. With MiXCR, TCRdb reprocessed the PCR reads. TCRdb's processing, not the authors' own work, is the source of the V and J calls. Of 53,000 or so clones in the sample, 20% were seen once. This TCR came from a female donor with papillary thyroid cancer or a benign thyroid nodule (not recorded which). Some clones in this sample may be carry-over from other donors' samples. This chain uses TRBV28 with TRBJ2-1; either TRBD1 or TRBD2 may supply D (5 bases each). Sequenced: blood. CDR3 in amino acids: CASSYPGGNEQFF. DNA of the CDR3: TGTGCCAGCAGTTACCCTGGGGGCAATGAGCAGTTCTTC. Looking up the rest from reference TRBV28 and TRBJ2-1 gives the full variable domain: DVKVTQSSRYLVKRTGEKVFLECVQDMDHENMFWYRQDPGLGLRLIYFSYDVKMKEKGDIPEGYSVSREKKERFSLILESASTNQTSMYLCASSYPGGNEQFFGPGTRLTVL.